One T cell receptor beta chain is described in this entry. This specimen comes from a study of T-cell reconstitution after alpha-beta-depleted transplantation in children. Germline V gives CDR1 SGHDT, CDR2 YYEEEE. The germline V and J ends were trimmed by 4 bases and 3 bases, with 14 bases remaining between them. The CDR3 has 14 amino acids. The TCRbeta library incorporated unique molecular identifiers. TCRdb re-called the PCR reads with MiXCR, one entry per CDR3 protein. The sample yields around 370,000 distinct CDR3 sequences, around 15% seen once. The receptor's source is a male patient between 2 and 10 years old who had a stem cell transplant for acute lymphoblastic leukemia, so the T cells may come from the graft donor. The chain uses TRBV5-6 and TRBJ2-7; a possible D gene is TRBD1 (6 bases). Material: PBMCs, mostly from graft donor cells, obtained 360 days after TCRalphabeta/CD19-depleted stem cell transplant. CDR3 residues: CASSMTNRVYEQYF. The DNA for the CDR3 is TGTGCCAGCAGCATGACGAACAGGGTCTACGAGCAGTACTTC.